The rows below give T cell receptor beta chains drawn from one sample of a study of CD8 T cells in Susac syndrome. TCRdb re-called the immunoSEQ multiplex PCR reads with MiXCR, one entry per CDR3 protein. The repertoire has around 200,000 distinct CDR3 sequences, more than 90% of them found once; the top ten carry 0.093%. Material for sequencing was CD4+ T cells from PBMCs. The receptors here all came from a human donor with multiple sclerosis. Both conserved end residues are part of each CDR3. A D gene is named only where the DNA matches it firmly. Size is stated for part of the rows, as once, few or many counts, or as a class when the clone is expanded.

clone size,V gene,J gene,D gene,CDR3 protein,CDR3 DNA
.,TRBV30,TRBJ2-7,TRBD1,CAWSSGTGPYEQYF,TGTGCCTGGAGTTCCGGGACAGGACCCTACGAGCAGTACTTC
.,TRBV5-1,TRBJ2-5,.,CASSADRRGTQYF,TGCGCCAGCAGCGCGGACCGGAGGGGGACCCAGTACTTC
.,TRBV28,TRBJ2-7,TRBD2,CASSFPGLAVEQYF,TGTGCCAGCAGTTTTCCGGGACTAGCGGTCGAGCAGTACTTC
.,TRBV5-1,TRBJ2-5,TRBD2,CASSPISTSGGLEMAQYF,TGCGCCAGCAGCCCGATCTCGACTAGCGGGGGACTAGAGATGGCCCAGTACTTC
.,TRBV30,TRBJ2-2,TRBD1,CAWIPRDRDTGELFF,TGTGCCTGGATTCCCCGGGACAGGGACACCGGGGAGCTGTTTTTT
.,TRBV15,TRBJ2-5,.,CATSAGSAGILNF,TGTGCCACCAGCGCTGGGAGTGCCGGGATCCTCAACTTC
few,TRBV7-2,TRBJ2-7,.,CASSLGLPGSYEQYF,TGTGCCAGCAGCTTAGGTCTGCCAGGCTCCTACGAGCAGTACTTC
once,TRBV15,TRBJ2-1,.,CATSTRLDDNEQFF,TGTGCCACCAGCACCCGACTAGATGACAATGAGCAGTTCTTC
.,TRBV5-4,TRBJ2-7,.,CASSLGLWNEQYF,TGTGCCAGCAGCTTGGGGCTTTGGAACGAGCAGTACTTC
.,TRBV13,TRBJ2-7,TRBD2,CASSPTSGAYEQYF,TGTGCCAGCAGCCCCACTAGCGGAGCCTACGAGCAGTACTTC
.,TRBV28,TRBJ2-7,.,CASTPFRHYEQYF,TGTGCCAGCACCCCCTTCCGGCACTACGAGCAGTACTTC
.,TRBV15,TRBJ1-5,TRBD1,CATSRGTGEGQQPQHF,TGTGCCACCAGCAGAGGGACAGGGGAGGGCCAACAGCCCCAGCATTTT
.,TRBV30,TRBJ1-5,.,CAWSIARNQPQHF,TGTGCCTGGAGTATCGCAAGGAATCAGCCCCAGCATTTT
.,TRBV7-8,TRBJ2-5,TRBD2,CASSHPLGGGETQYF,TGTGCCAGCAGCCACCCTCTGGGCGGGGGTGAGACCCAGTACTTC
.,TRBV20-1,TRBJ2-1,TRBD2,CSPRTSGGAYNEQFF,TGCAGTCCGCGGACTAGCGGGGGGGCCTACAATGAGCAGTTCTTC
.,TRBV15,TRBJ2-1,.,CATTATRGEQFF,TGTGCCACCACCGCTACCCGGGGGGAGCAGTTCTTC
.,TRBV7-3,TRBJ2-1,.,CASSFSENNEQFF,TGTGCCAGCAGCTTCTCCGAGAACAATGAGCAGTTCTTC
.,TRBV5-1,TRBJ2-5,.,CASSLVASVGYQETQYF,TGCGCCAGCAGCTTGGTTGCTTCGGTGGGGTACCAAGAGACCCAGTACTTC
.,TRBV27,TRBJ1-5,.,CASRRLNQPQHF,TGTGCCTCGCGCCGCCTCAATCAGCCCCAGCATTTT
.,TRBV4-2,TRBJ1-1,.,CASSQDHTGGTEAFF,TGTGCCAGCAGCCAAGATCATACCGGGGGAACTGAAGCTTTCTTT
.,TRBV20-1,TRBJ2-5,.,CSARAGPPGKETQYF,TGCAGTGCTAGGGCTGGACCCCCGGGGAAAGAGACCCAGTACTTC
.,TRBV20-1,TRBJ2-7,.,CSARDSGTYYEQYF,TGCAGTGCTAGAGATTCCGGCACCTACTACGAGCAGTACTTC
.,TRBV29-1,TRBJ2-7,.,CSVARDSYEQYF,TGCAGCGTAGCCAGGGACTCCTACGAGCAGTACTTC
.,TRBV5-1,TRBJ1-2,TRBD1,CASSLGTANYGYTF,TGTGCCAGCAGCTTAGGGACAGCTAACTATGGCTACACCTTC
.,TRBV24-1,TRBJ2-5,.,CATSDFGETQYF,TGTGCCACCAGTGATTTTGGAGAGACCCAGTACTTC
.,TRBV7-7,TRBJ2-5,TRBD2,CASRRLAGNQETQYF,TGTGCCAGCAGAAGACTAGCGGGGAATCAAGAGACCCAGTACTTC
once,TRBV30,TRBJ1-6,.,CAWNDRLDSPLHF,TGTGCCTGGAACGACCGGCTTGATTCACCCCTCCACTTT
.,TRBV14,TRBJ1-2,TRBD1,CASGGQGALSYGYTF,TGTGCTTCGGGCGGACAGGGGGCGTTGAGCTATGGCTACACCTTC
.,TRBV5-6,TRBJ1-6,.,CASSSRVGSSYNSPLHF,TGTGCCAGCAGCTCCCGGGTAGGGAGCAGCTATAATTCACCCCTCCACTTT
.,TRBV19,TRBJ1-6,TRBD1,CASSQRTGLGGYNSPLHF,TGTGCCAGTAGCCAACGGACAGGCCTCGGCGGCTATAATTCACCCCTCCACTTT
.,TRBV27,TRBJ1-6,.,CASSLRYNSPLHF,TGTGCCAGCAGTTTACGGTATAATTCACCCCTCCACTTT
.,TRBV6-5,TRBJ2-7,TRBD2,CASSYLQTSGVSYEQYF,TGTGCCAGCAGTTACCTCCAGACTAGCGGGGTATCCTACGAGCAGTACTTC
once,TRBV25-1,TRBJ1-1,.,CASSEGGNTEAFF,TGTGCCAGCAGTGAAGGTGGGAACACTGAAGCTTTCTTT
.,TRBV27,TRBJ1-1,.,CASSDRGGKAFF,TGTGCCAGCAGTGATCGGGGAGGAAAGGCTTTCTTT
.,TRBV2,TRBJ2-7,TRBD2,CASKWTSLYEQYF,TGTGCCAGCAAGTGGACTAGCCTCTACGAGCAGTACTTC
.,TRBV27,TRBJ1-4,.,CASSVQGNEYLFF,TGTGCCAGCAGTGTCCAGGGTAATGAATATCTGTTTTTT
.,TRBV5-6,TRBJ2-3,.,CASSLRGGRSTDTQYF,TGTGCCAGCAGCCTCAGGGGTGGGAGAAGCACAGATACGCAGTATTTT
once,TRBV9,TRBJ2-7,.,CASSVEFKSYEQYF,TGTGCCAGCAGCGTAGAGTTCAAGTCCTACGAGCAGTACTTC
.,TRBV7-9,TRBJ2-7,TRBD2,CASSSWTSETEQYF,TGTGCCAGCAGCTCTTGGACTAGCGAGACCGAGCAGTACTTC
.,TRBV12-3/TRBV12-4,TRBJ1-1,.,CASSFPSGGATEAFF,TGTGCCAGCAGTTTTCCCTCCGGGGGGGCCACTGAAGCTTTCTTT
.,TRBV11-1,TRBJ2-5,TRBD2,CASSPAPGLAGQETQYF,TGTGCCAGCAGCCCAGCCCCTGGACTAGCGGGACAAGAGACCCAGTACTTC
.,TRBV12-3/TRBV12-4,TRBJ1-5,.,CASSIVLGASNQPQHF,TGTGCCAGCAGCATAGTTCTGGGGGCGAGCAATCAGCCCCAGCATTTT
.,TRBV29-1,TRBJ2-1,.,CSVGTVPVLWEQFF,TGCAGCGTTGGAACTGTCCCAGTTTTGTGGGAGCAGTTCTTC
once,TRBV18,TRBJ1-6,.,CASSPSNSPLHF,TGTGCCAGCTCACCATCGAATTCACCCCTCCACTTT
.,TRBV30,TRBJ1-6,.,CAWSVQRGSYNSPLHF,TGTGCCTGGAGTGTACAGAGGGGCTCCTATAATTCACCCCTCCACTTT
once,TRBV29-1,TRBJ1-2,TRBD1,CSAGGANGYTF,TGCAGCGCAGGGGGCGCAAATGGCTACACCTTC
few,TRBV18,TRBJ2-7,.,CASSPPGTPYEQYF,TGTGCCAGCTCACCCCCCGGGACGCCCTACGAGCAGTACTTC
.,TRBV20-1,TRBJ1-4,.,CSASGSSNEKLFF,TGCAGTGCTAGTGGGAGTTCGAATGAAAAACTGTTTTTT
.,TRBV12-3/TRBV12-4,TRBJ1-6,.,CASRDRIPSPLHF,TGTGCCAGCAGGGACAGAATACCTTCACCCCTCCACTTT
.,TRBV6-1,TRBJ2-5,.,CASSSGSQETQYF,TGTGCCAGCAGCTCGGGGAGCCAAGAGACCCAGTACTTC
.,TRBV2,TRBJ1-2,.,CASRAYNYGYTF,TGTGCCAGCAGGGCTTATAACTATGGCTACACCTTC
.,TRBV29-1,TRBJ2-1,.,CSVVRDRPYNEQFF,TGCAGCGTTGTCCGGGACCGACCTTACAATGAGCAGTTCTTC
once,TRBV2,TRBJ1-6,.,CASSEAQNSPLHF,TGTGCCAGCAGTGAAGCCCAGAATTCACCCCTCCACTTT
.,TRBV11-2,TRBJ2-3,.,CASSYTWADTQYF,TGTGCCAGCAGTTATACATGGGCAGATACGCAGTATTTT